Below, 23 T cell receptor beta chains from the same sample are listed, as sequenced in a study of cytomegalovirus exposure and HLA in healthy donors. 60 Vbeta and 13 Jbeta primers were used in PCR. Assay used: immunoSEQ multiplex PCR; TCRdb lists only in-frame clones, some missing. The sample contains roughly 150,000 clones, over 70% of which appear only once. The sequenced material came from PBMCs. These receptors came from a man in his thirties or forties in good health and CMV-seropositive.

This chain uses TRBV9 with TRBJ1-3, with a tentative D call TRBD1 (5 bases). Germline values: CDR1 SGDLS, CDR2 YYNGEE. CDR3 size: 17 residues. The V gene lost 0 bases and the J gene lost 0 bases, with 13 bases spanning the gap. For the CDR3, the DNA is TGTGCCAGCAGCGTAGTGGCAGGGATTAGCTCTGGAAACACCATATATTTT. It codes for CASSVVAGISSGNTIYF. Using reference TRBV9 and TRBJ1-3 for the parts outside the CDR3, the full variable domain is DSGVTQTPKHLITATGQRVTLRCSPRSGDLSVYWYQQSLDQGLQFLIQYYNGEERAKGNILERFSAQQFPDLHSELNLSSLELGDSALYFCASSVVAGISSGNTIYFGEGSWLTVV.

The CDR3 loop reads CASSPTVPMNTEAFF. CDR3 nucleotide sequence: TGTGCCAGCAGCCCGACAGTACCCATGAACACTGAAGCTTTCTTT. The chain employs TRBV7-6 and TRBJ1-1, with D perhaps TRBD1 (5 bases). CDR1 SGHVS and CDR2 FNYEAQ come from the germline V gene. Trimming left V 5 bases short and J 0 bases short, with 13 bases between. This CDR3 is 15 amino acids long. Variable domain in full (rest from reference TRBV7-6 and TRBJ1-1): GAGVSQSPRYKVTKRGQDVALRCDPISGHVSLYWYRQALGQGPEFLTYFNYEAQQDKSGLPNDRFSAERPEGSISTLTIQRTEQRDSAMYRCASSPTVPMNTEAFFGQGTRLTVV.

This chain joins TRBV7-2 and TRBJ2-7; TRBD2 matches at 12 bases. The CDR3 spans 17 residues. Germline assignment: CDR1 SGHTA and CDR2 FQGNSA. The V segment lost 3 bases and the J segment 6 bases; nucleotides outside the gene matches: 12. Written as DNA, the CDR3 is TGTGCCAGCAGCTTCCAACTAGCGGGGGGATTCTTGGGCGAGCAGTACTTC. It is translated as CASSFQLAGGFLGEQYF.

The chain joins TRBV27 to TRBJ2-1, with TRBD1 as a possible D gene (6 bases). Germline V gene sequence: CDR1 MNHEY, CDR2 SMNVEV (reference sequence). V shed 6 bases and J shed 1 base, with 16 bases lying between them. The CDR3 has 16 residues. This CDR3 is CASRELDRRSYNEQFF. CDR3 in DNA: TGTGCCAGCAGAGAATTGGACAGAAGATCCTACAATGAGCAGTTCTTC.

The chain links TRBV29-1 to TRBJ2-3, with D possibly being TRBD2 (5 bases). Germline CDR1 is SQVTM and CDR2 is ANQGSEA. Trimming removed 1 base from V and 4 bases from J, with 15 bases in between. The CDR3 runs to 15 residues. In nucleotides, the CDR3 is TGCAGCGTTGAAGTTCGGTGGGAGAGCCCAGATACGCAGTATTTT. Translated: CSVEVRWESPDTQYF.

This rearrangement joins TRBV7-2 to TRBJ1-1, with 7 bases that match TRBD1. The V gene's germline CDR1 is SGHTA and CDR2 FQGNSA. V gave up 7 bases and J gave up 1 base; unmatched junction bases: 3. CDR3 length equals 13 residues. The CDR3 reads CASTKGANTEAFF. The CDR3 region has the DNA TGTGCCAGCACCAAGGGGGCGAACACTGAAGCTTTCTTT.

The chain combines TRBV19 with TRBJ1-1; D gene ambiguous. The CDR3 runs 13 residues. V lost 5 bases to trimming and J lost 3 bases, with 10 bases between them. CDR1 and CDR2 (germline): LNHDA, SQIVND (reference sequence). The CDR3 sequence is CASSHPGDTEAFF. The CDR3 nucleotides are TGTGCCAGTAGTCATCCCGGGGACACTGAAGCTTTCTTT.

Note on this clone: Its ends do not fully match the called genes, so a read error is possible. This sequence joins TRBV7-6 and TRBJ2-7; TRBD2 matches 10 bases. CDR1 SGHVS and CDR2 FNYEAQ come from the germline V gene. This CDR3 region has 16 residues. This chain's CDR3 is CTSSLVLAGQMYEQYF. The CDR3 coding sequence is TGTACCAGCAGCTTAGTACTAGCGGGGCAGATGTACGAGCAGTACTTC.

The sample holds a few counts of this clone. The rearrangement uses TRBV28 and TRBJ1-4; D is unresolved. The germline gives CDR1 MDHEN, CDR2 SYDVKM. Trimming took off 2 bases at V and 7 bases at J, with 8 bases between the two ends. The CDR3 contains 13 residues. Here the CDR3 reads CASSLPVGEKLFF. CDR3 coding DNA: TGTGCCAGCAGTTTACCGGTCGGTGAAAAACTGTTTTTT. The whole variable domain, filled in from reference TRBV28 and TRBJ1-4, reads DVKVTQSSRYLVKRTGEKVFLECVQDMDHENMFWYRQDPGLGLRLIYFSYDVKMKEKGDIPEGYSVSREKKERFSLILESASTNQTSMYLCASSLPVGEKLFFGSGTQLSVL.

The gene calls are TRBV4-3 and TRBJ2-2, with D hard to call. CDR3 length: 19 residues. Germline lookup yields CDR1 LGHNA and CDR2 YSLEER. The ends were cut back, 4 bases at V and 0 bases at J, with 21 bases in the middle. In DNA, the CDR3 is TGCGCCAGCAGCCCGAAGTCAACGGTCTCCCTTTCGAACACCGGGGAGCTGTTTTTT. It specifies CASSPKSTVSLSNTGELFF.

This chain uses TRBV30 with TRBJ1-1; 7 nucleotides agree with TRBD1. Trimming removed 4 bases from V and 6 bases from J; junction bases left unmatched: 8. The CDR3 contains 13 residues. Germline V gene lookup returns CDR1 GTSNPN and CDR2 SVGIG (reference sequence). The DNA for the CDR3 is TGTGCCTGGATCAGGAGGGGGCGATCTGAAGCTTTCTTT. It specifies CAWIRRGRSEAFF.

Only a few counts were recorded for this clone. The rearrangement uses TRBV29-1 and TRBJ1-6; D is undetermined. V lost 5 bases to trimming and J lost 6 bases, with 11 bases between them. CDR1 is SQVTM, CDR2 ANQGSEA, per germline. This CDR3 comprises 13 residues. CDR3 sequence reads: CSVSGEGNSPLHF. Written as DNA, the CDR3 is TGCAGCGTTTCCGGGGAAGGTAATTCACCCCTCCACTTT.

The chain joins TRBV11-3 to TRBJ2-3; 7 nucleotides match TRBD1. With 5 bases clipped from V and 6 bases from J, the junction kept 2 bases outside the gene matches. Germline V lookup: CDR1 SGHNT, CDR2 YENEEA. The CDR3 sequence is 12 residues long. CDR3 amino acids: CASSIQGDTQYF. The DNA for the CDR3 is TGTGCCAGCAGCATACAGGGGGATACGCAGTATTTT.

The rearrangement uses TRBV30 and TRBJ1-2; possibly TRBD1 for D (6 bases). CDR3 length: 16 residues. V lost 0 bases and J lost 4, with 18 bases in between. Germline CDR1 is GTSNPN and CDR2 is SVGIG (reference sequence). CDR3 sequence (DNA): TGTGCCTGGAGTGTAAGTCGCGCCCAGGGGCGCTATGGCTACACCTTC. Its protein product is CAWSVSRAQGRYGYTF.

This chain connects TRBV6-5 to TRBJ1-1, with a possible D match to TRBD1 (5 bases). Germline CDR1 MNHEY, CDR2 SVGAGI. V was cut by 7 bases and J by 8 bases, with 17 bases left in between. CDR3 size: 13 residues. The CDR3 coding sequence is TGTGCCAGCATCCACCCGGGGGGGAAAGAAGCTTTCTTT. Its translation is CASIHPGGKEAFF.

V gene TRBV28 combines with J gene TRBJ2-7; D might be TRBD2 (6 bases). CDR1 and CDR2 (germline): MDHEN, SYDVKM. The CDR3 runs to 13 residues. The ends were cut back, 7 bases at V and 7 bases at J, with 17 bases in the middle. CDR3 in amino acids: CASTVVGGREQYF. Written as DNA, the CDR3 is TGTGCCAGCACCGTGGTGGGGGGTAGGGAGCAGTACTTC.

This clone was counted only a few times. V usage is TRBV30 and J usage is TRBJ1-1; 10 bases match TRBD1. This CDR3 is built from 13 residues. Looked up from germline, CDR1 is GTSNPN and CDR2 is SVGIG (reference sequence). Unmatched junction bases numbered 0, after V lost 5 bases and J lost 0 bases. The DNA of the CDR3 is TGTGCCTGGGACAGGGGGCTGAACACTGAAGCTTTCTTT. Translation gives CAWDRGLNTEAFF. Combining the CDR3 with reference TRBV30 and TRBJ1-1 gives the whole variable domain SQTIHQWPATLVQPVGSPLSLECTVEGTSNPNLYWYRQAAGRGLQLLFYSVGIGQISSEVPQNLSASRPQDRQFILSSKKLLLSDSGFYLCAWDRGLNTEAFFGQGTRLTVV.

The gene calls are TRBV2 and TRBJ1-5; tentative D call: TRBD1 (6 bases). Germline V CDR1 and CDR2: SNHLY, FYNNEI. V lost 9 bases to trimming and J lost 6 bases, with 18 bases between them. The CDR3 is made up of 14 amino acids. Here the CDR3 reads CASSWGGGPQPQHF. The CDR3 coding sequence is TGTGCCAGTTCTTGGGGGGGCGGGCCTCAGCCCCAGCATTTT. The variable domain in full, completed from reference TRBV2 and TRBJ1-5, reads EPEVTQTPSHQVTQMGQEVILRCVPISNHLYFYWYRQILGQKVEFLVSFYNNEISEKSEIFDDQFSVERPDGSNFTLKIRSTKLEDSAMYFCASSWGGGPQPQHFGDGTRLSIL.

The J gene is TRBJ2-7, the V gene TRBV4-1, with D perhaps TRBD2 (6 bases). The CDR3 extends over 14 amino acids. Trimming left V 1 base short and J 0 bases short, with 7 bases between. Germline-derived CDR1 and CDR2 are MGHRA and YSYEKL. The CDR3 here is CASSQGDFSYEQYF. The CDR3 nucleotides are TGCGCCAGCAGCCAAGGGGACTTCTCCTACGAGCAGTACTTC.

The chain combines TRBV28 with TRBJ1-1; 8 bases agree with TRBD1. This CDR3 region has 15 residues. The J segment lost 5 bases and the V segment lost 4 bases, leaving 9 bases of the junction unmatched. From germline, CDR1 is MDHEN and CDR2 SYDVKM. CDR3 sequence: CASSSRGRGLTEAFF. CDR3 bases: TGTGCCAGCAGTTCTAGGGGCAGGGGGCTAACTGAAGCTTTCTTT.

The rearrangement links TRBV4-3 to TRBJ2-5, with D maybe TRBD2 (6 bases). The CDR3 consists of 15 residues. Germline V gene sequence: CDR1 LGHNA, CDR2 YSLEER. V was shortened by 1 base and J by 4 bases, with 13 bases between the two germline ends. The CDR3 DNA reads as TGCGCCAGCAGCCAAGTTCGGGGGATGGGAGAGACCCAGTACTTC. This codes for CASSQVRGMGETQYF.

This clone showed up just once. V gene TRBV27 combines with J gene TRBJ1-1; the D gene is possibly TRBD1 (5 bases). Germline V gene lookup returns CDR1 MNHEY and CDR2 SMNVEV (reference sequence). CDR3 size: 15 residues. Trimming cost V 2 bases and J 2 bases, with 12 bases left between them. The CDR3 sequence: CASSLGGVGNTEAFF. In DNA form, the CDR3 reads TGTGCCAGCAGTTTAGGGGGGGTCGGAAACACTGAAGCTTTCTTT.

J is TRBJ2-7 and V is TRBV27, with 8 bases lining up with TRBD2. V trimming: 0 bases; J trimming: 5 bases; junction bases outside the gene matches: 3. There are 14 residues in the CDR3. Germline CDR1 MNHEY, CDR2 SMNVEV (reference sequence). CDR3 region: CASSLSRLANEQYF. DNA of the CDR3: TGTGCCAGCAGTTTATCGAGACTAGCGAACGAGCAGTACTTC.